A selection of T cell receptor beta chains follows, all from one sample in a study of OX40 agonist ivuxolimab in advanced cancers. Data came from immunoSEQ multiplex PCR; TCRdb stores just in-frame clones and leaves some out. The data hold 48,000 or so clones, with about 81% observed a single time. This specimen consisted of CD4+ or CD8+ T cells sorted from blood, obtained in a trial of the OX40 agonist ivuxolimab. Receptors originate from an adult with an advanced solid tumor such as melanoma, head and neck, liver or kidney cancer. Each CDR3 is given with its conserved first and last residue. A D gene is named only where the DNA matches it firmly. Some rows have no size entry. The others give once, few or many, or a class for an expanded clone.

v_gene	abundance	d_gene	j_gene	CDR3aa	CDR3nt
TRBV11-2	.	.	TRBJ1-2	CASSLGAGTNYGYTF	TGTGCCAGCAGCTTAGGCGCGGGGACTAACTATGGCTACACCTTC
TRBV6-1	.	.	TRBJ1-1	CASSEWGLSRANTEAFF	TGTGCCAGCAGTGAATGGGGTCTCAGTAGAGCGAACACTGAAGCTTTCTTT
TRBV2	.	TRBD2	TRBJ2-7	CAAFGLAGVREQYF	TGTGCCGCCTTCGGGCTAGCGGGAGTACGCGAGCAGTACTTC
TRBV19	.	.	TRBJ2-3	CASSISSGGTDTQYF	TGTGCCAGTAGTATATCTTCGGGAGGCACAGATACGCAGTATTTT
TRBV11-2	.	.	TRBJ2-3	CASGSREASTDTQYF	TGTGCCAGCGGGAGCAGGGAGGCCAGCACAGATACGCAGTATTTT
TRBV6-6	few	.	TRBJ2-7	CASSQNRRAVTYEQYF	TGTGCCAGCAGTCAAAACCGAAGAGCGGTGACCTACGAGCAGTACTTC
TRBV7-8	.	TRBD1	TRBJ2-7	CASSPRDRRTYEQYF	TGTGCCAGCAGCCCCCGGGACAGGAGGACCTACGAGCAGTACTTC
TRBV10-3	.	TRBD1	TRBJ1-3	CAISGGQGFGNTIYF	TGTGCCATCAGTGGGGGACAGGGGTTTGGAAACACCATATATTTT
TRBV29-1	.	.	TRBJ1-3	CSVEGEGVGNTIYF	TGCAGCGTTGAAGGGGAAGGGGTGGGAAACACCATATATTTT
TRBV15	.	.	TRBJ1-1	CATSRSGQANTEAFF	TGTGCCACCAGCAGATCCGGACAAGCAAACACTGAAGCTTTCTTT
TRBV7-2	many	TRBD1	TRBJ2-4	CASRQQGTKNIQYF	TGTGCCAGCAGACAACAGGGGACCAAAAACATTCAGTACTTC
TRBV6-1	.	.	TRBJ2-7	CASSEMGKSYEQYF	TGTGCCAGCAGTGAAATGGGCAAGAGCTACGAGCAGTACTTC
TRBV7-6	once	.	TRBJ1-3	CASSLAGYTISGNTIYF	TGTGCCAGCAGCTTAGCGGGTTACACTATCTCTGGAAACACCATATATTTT
TRBV5-1	.	TRBD2	TRBJ2-7	CASSLGLSSGHYEQYF	TGCGCCAGCAGCTTGGGGTTATCTAGCGGGCACTACGAGCAGTACTTC
TRBV5-4	.	TRBD2	TRBJ2-1	CASSLRRGSGRSYNEQFF	TGTGCCAGCAGCTTGAGACGCGGTAGCGGGAGGTCATACAATGAGCAGTTCTTC
TRBV15	.	.	TRBJ1-1	CATGKALNTEAFF	TGTGCCACTGGAAAAGCCCTGAACACTGAAGCTTTCTTT
TRBV30	.	.	TRBJ1-5	CAWSVGQGDQPQHF	TGTGCCTGGAGTGTAGGGCAGGGAGATCAGCCCCAGCATTTT
TRBV5-1	.	TRBD2	TRBJ2-7	CASSLAGVSYEQYF	TGTGCCAGCAGTTTAGCGGGAGTCTCCTACGAGCAGTACTTC
TRBV6-5	.	.	TRBJ2-3	CASSYSGYTDTQYF	TGTGCCAGCAGTTACTCTGGGTACACAGATACGCAGTATTTT
TRBV7-9	.	TRBD1	TRBJ2-2	CASSLQGWELFF	TGTGCCAGCAGCCTACAGGGGTGGGAGCTGTTTTTT
TRBV2	.	.	TRBJ2-7	CASSYSDYEQYF	TGTGCCAGCAGTTACTCGGACTACGAGCAGTACTTC
TRBV11-2	.	.	TRBJ2-1	CASSHREPIPNNEQFF	TGTGCCAGCAGTCATCGCGAGCCGATTCCAAACAATGAGCAGTTCTTC
TRBV7-3	.	TRBD1	TRBJ1-4	CASSPRDRETTNEKLFF	TGTGCCAGCAGCCCCCGGGACAGGGAGACGACTAATGAAAAACTGTTTTTT
TRBV4-1	.	TRBD2	TRBJ2-1	CASSQDPGGSSYNEQFF	TGCGCCAGCAGCCAAGATCCCGGCGGGAGCTCCTACAATGAGCAGTTCTTC
TRBV5-1	.	TRBD2	TRBJ2-3	CASSSRLAGGPDTQYF	TGCGCCAGCAGCTCCCGACTAGCGGGAGGTCCAGATACGCAGTATTTT
TRBV2	.	.	TRBJ2-5	CASSEANKETQYF	TGTGCCAGCAGTGAGGCTAACAAAGAGACCCAGTACTTC
TRBV7-6	.	.	TRBJ2-3	CASSPNLRSTDTQYF	TGTGCCAGCAGCCCGAATCTCCGGAGCACAGATACGCAGTATTTT
TRBV6-5	.	.	TRBJ1-2	CASSYQRRGYYTF	TGTGCCAGCAGTTACCAACGTAGGGGTTATTACACCTTC